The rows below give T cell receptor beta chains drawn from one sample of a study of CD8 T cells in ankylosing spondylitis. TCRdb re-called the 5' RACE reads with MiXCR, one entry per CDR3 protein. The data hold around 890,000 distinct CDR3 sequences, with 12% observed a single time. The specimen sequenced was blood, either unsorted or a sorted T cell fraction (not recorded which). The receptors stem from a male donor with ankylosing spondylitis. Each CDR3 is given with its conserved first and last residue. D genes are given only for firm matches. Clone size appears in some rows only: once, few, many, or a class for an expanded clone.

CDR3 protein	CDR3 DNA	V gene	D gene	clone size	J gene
CSLLRTYEQYF	TGCAGCCTCCTGAGGACCTACGAGCAGTACTTC	TRBV20-1	.	many	TRBJ2-7
CSAPTPAASGANVLTF	TGCAGTGCTCCTACGCCCGCGGCCTCTGGGGCCAACGTCCTGACTTTC	TRBV20-1	.	few	TRBJ2-6
CSVETDLNTEAFF	TGCAGCGTTGAGACGGACTTAAACACTGAAGCTTTCTTT	TRBV29-1	.	few	TRBJ1-1
CSAIRQANQPQHF	TGCAGTGCAATACGACAGGCCAATCAGCCCCAGCATTTT	TRBV20-1	.	few	TRBJ1-5
CASTPGTLNSPLHF	TGTGCCAGCACCCCCGGGACATTGAATTCACCCCTCCACTTT	TRBV5-6	.	few	TRBJ1-6
CASSPPAGGADTQYF	TGCGCCAGCAGCCCCCCGGCGGGAGGGGCAGATACGCAGTATTTT	TRBV5-1	TRBD2	.	TRBJ2-3
CSAVTGTSGSEQYF	TGCAGTGCCGTAACCGGGACTAGCGGGAGCGAGCAGTACTTC	TRBV20-1	TRBD2	few	TRBJ2-7
CASSQEGWAAGNTIYF	TGCGCCAGCAGCCAAGAAGGTTGGGCAGCTGGAAACACCATATATTTT	TRBV4-3	.	few	TRBJ1-3
CASSWPSQKGWSGNTIYF	TGTGCCAGCAGTTGGCCCTCCCAAAAGGGTTGGTCTGGAAACACCATATATTTT	TRBV6-5	.	.	TRBJ1-3
CASSLSLGYGDTQYF	TGTGCCAGCAGCTTGTCTTTAGGGTATGGGGATACGCAGTATTTT	TRBV5-5	.	.	TRBJ2-3
CASSATGSSYNEQFF	TGTGCCAGCAGCGCCACAGGGAGCTCCTACAATGAGCAGTTCTTC	TRBV7-3	.	many	TRBJ2-1
CASSFRRTNNSPLHF	TGTGCCAGCAGTTTCCGACGGACTAATAATTCACCCCTCCACTTT	TRBV7-2	.	many	TRBJ1-6
CASSLALFTEAFF	TGTGCCAGCAGCTTAGCGCTTTTCACTGAAGCTTTCTTT	TRBV7-9	.	few	TRBJ1-1
CSARRPRSYNSPLHF	TGCAGTGCCCGGAGGCCTCGGTCCTATAATTCACCCCTCCACTTT	TRBV20-1	.	few	TRBJ1-6
CASSITSGGTYNEQFF	TGTGCCAGCAGCATAACTAGCGGGGGGACATACAATGAGCAGTTCTTC	TRBV7-3	TRBD2	.	TRBJ2-1
CASSFYSTDTQYF	TGTGCCAGCAGCTTCTACAGCACAGATACGCAGTATTTT	TRBV14	.	few	TRBJ2-3
CATMQGGGYTF	TGTGCCACCATGCAGGGAGGAGGCTACACCTTC	TRBV10-3	.	.	TRBJ1-2
CASSFDSQETQYF	TGCGCCAGCAGCTTCGACAGCCAAGAGACCCAGTACTTC	TRBV5-1	.	many	TRBJ2-5
CASSLAAEISYEQYF	TGCGCCAGCAGCTTGGCGGCCGAAATCTCCTACGAGCAGTACTTC	TRBV5-1	.	few	TRBJ2-7
CSAILTSGSLNEQFF	TGCAGTGCTATCTTAACTAGCGGGAGTTTAAATGAGCAGTTCTTC	TRBV20-1	TRBD2	few	TRBJ2-1
CSARVWLEETQYF	TGCAGTGCTAGAGTATGGCTAGAAGAGACCCAGTACTTC	TRBV20-1	.	few	TRBJ2-5
CSARQDLDQPQHF	TGCAGTGCCAGACAGGACCTCGACCAGCCCCAGCATTTT	TRBV20-1	.	.	TRBJ1-5
CASSRTGISHEQYF	TGTGCCAGCAGCCGGACAGGTATTAGCCACGAGCAGTACTTC	TRBV7-2	TRBD1	few	TRBJ2-7
CASGPPDWTTDTQYF	TGTGCTAGTGGTCCACCGGACTGGACCACAGATACGCAGTATTTT	TRBV12-5	.	few	TRBJ2-3
CASSYQRDQPQHF	TGTGCCAGCAGTTACCAGCGAGATCAGCCCCAGCATTTT	TRBV6-2/TRBV6-3	.	few	TRBJ1-5
CASSPSVRSSGANVLTF	TGTGCCAGCAGCCCCTCGGTCAGGAGCTCTGGGGCCAACGTCCTGACTTTC	TRBV11-2	.	.	TRBJ2-6
CSANQPGQGLTPLHF	TGCAGTGCAAACCAACCGGGACAGGGTTTGACACCCCTCCACTTT	TRBV20-1	TRBD1	few	TRBJ1-6
CASSERMVAKNIQYF	TGTGCCAGCAGTGAAAGGATGGTGGCCAAAAACATTCAGTACTTC	TRBV2	.	.	TRBJ2-4
CASSFSAFTEGEAFF	TGCGCCAGCAGCTTTTCTGCCTTCACTGAGGGTGAAGCTTTCTTT	TRBV5-1	.	.	TRBJ1-1
CSATPFDNPGELFF	TGCAGTGCCACCCCCTTTGACAATCCCGGGGAGCTGTTTTTT	TRBV20-1	.	many	TRBJ2-2
CASSQIRGGASTDTQYF	TGTGCCAGCAGCCAGATACGCGGGGGGGCTAGCACAGATACGCAGTATTTT	TRBV5-5	TRBD2	.	TRBJ2-3
CSVRQGPSTDTQYF	TGCAGCGTTCGACAGGGACCTAGCACAGATACGCAGTATTTT	TRBV29-1	TRBD1	many	TRBJ2-3
CASSTTLPRYEQYF	TGTGCCAGCAGTACGACACTCCCCCGCTACGAGCAGTACTTC	TRBV5-5	.	many	TRBJ2-7
CASSPRQYNEQFF	TGTGCCAGCAGCCCACGACAGTACAATGAGCAGTTCTTC	TRBV9	.	many	TRBJ2-1
CASRPPGRAAGRRLFF	TGTGCCAGCAGACCTCCCGGACGGGCGGCGGGGAGGAGACTGTTTTTT	TRBV6-1	.	.	TRBJ1-4
CASSSLGDRANQPQHF	TGTGCCAGCAGCTCCCTGGGGGACAGGGCCAATCAGCCCCAGCATTTT	TRBV5-6	TRBD1	.	TRBJ1-5
CSVEWGAVKETQYF	TGCAGCGTTGAGTGGGGCGCGGTAAAAGAGACCCAGTACTTC	TRBV29-1	.	many	TRBJ2-5
CSATEDGGYTF	TGCAGTGCTACAGAGGACGGGGGCTACACCTTC	TRBV20-1	.	few	TRBJ1-2
CSAWDDQETQYF	TGCAGTGCTTGGGACGACCAAGAGACCCAGTACTTC	TRBV20-1	.	many	TRBJ2-5
CSASNRVSYEQYF	TGCAGTGCTAGCAACAGGGTTTCCTACGAGCAGTACTTC	TRBV20-1	.	.	TRBJ2-7
CASSQRDGGYGYTF	TGTGCCAGCAGCCAACGGGATGGTGGCTATGGCTACACCTTC	TRBV3-1	.	few	TRBJ1-2
CASSFGQYRGEQYF	TGTGCCAGCAGTTTTGGCCAGTATAGGGGCGAGCAGTACTTC	TRBV28	.	.	TRBJ2-7
CASSLALAYNTEAFF	TGTGCCAGCAGCTTAGCGCTGGCTTATAACACTGAAGCTTTCTTT	TRBV7-9	.	few	TRBJ1-1
CASSPQDSGYTF	TGTGCCAGCAGCCCCCAGGACTCTGGCTACACCTTC	TRBV7-9	.	.	TRBJ1-2
CASSGWAQDNEQFF	TGTGCCAGCAGTGGTTGGGCCCAGGACAATGAGCAGTTCTTC	TRBV25-1	.	few	TRBJ2-1
CASSRDRGLEQFF	TGTGCCAGCAGCCGGGACAGGGGGCTTGAGCAGTTCTTC	TRBV12-3/TRBV12-4	TRBD1	.	TRBJ2-1
CASSYGDIAYEQYF	TGTGCCAGCAGTTACGGGGACATAGCCTACGAGCAGTACTTC	TRBV6-5	.	.	TRBJ2-7
CASTPGRAGVETQYF	TGCGCCAGCACCCCTGGCCGAGCGGGAGTGGAGACCCAGTACTTC	TRBV10-1	TRBD2	.	TRBJ2-5
CASSGRYTDTQYF	TGTGCCAGCAGTGGCCGATACACAGATACGCAGTATTTT	TRBV2	.	.	TRBJ2-3